This T cell receptor beta chain appears in the sequencing data of a study of control samples from healthy donors and cancer patients. Data came from immunoSEQ multiplex PCR; TCRdb stores just in-frame clones and leaves some out. The data contain some 100,000 clones, 80% to 90% of them singletons. The CDR3 spans 14 residues. Trimming took 6 bases from V and 5 from J; bases not matched to a gene: 6. Germline CDR1 and CDR2: SNHLY and FYNNEI. Sequenced sample: blood. This receptor was identified in a man in his thirties or forties in good health. The chain combines TRBV2 with TRBJ2-5; 10 bases are a match to TRBD2. In nucleotides, the CDR3 is TGTGCCAGCAGGCAGGCTAGCGGGAGTGAGACCCAGTACTTC. This encodes CASRQASGSETQYF.